This T cell receptor beta chain is from a study of blood T cell repertoires in COVID-19. In the source study's methods: Amplified reference gene primers provided the basis for estimating nucleated cell counts. This table comes from immunoSEQ multiplex PCR, and its TCRdb copy is limited to in-frame clones, with some not included. V and J calls and clone size are copied from that table; D and trimming were computed from the DNA. The sample holds some 400,000 clones, approximately 90% seen once. The CDR3 consists of 17 residues. Germline V gives CDR1 SGDLS, CDR2 YYNGEE. Deletions cut 4 bases from V and 7 bases from J, with 27 bases between. Either two negative PCRs, clearance, or symptom resolution qualified Cohort 3 donors as recovered.

This sequence was found in a man aged 25-40 years who had recovered from COVID-19. The J gene is TRBJ2-7, the V gene TRBV9, with D tentatively TRBD1 (7 bases). Source material: PBMCs or T cells enriched from blood (not recorded which). This chain's CDR3 is CASSPSLLGGVGGEQYF. The CDR3 coding sequence is TGTGCCAGCAGCCCCAGCCTTTTAGGGGGCGTTGGAGGGGAGCAGTACTTC.